The next 14 T cell receptor beta chains were all read from a single sample in a study of T cell repertoires in cytomegalovirus infection. TCRdb re-called the reads with MiXCR, one entry per CDR3 protein. The sample has about 360,000 distinct CDR3 sequences, about a sixth seen once. The sample consisted of PBMCs. These receptors came from a human donor in good health (CMV status not recorded). Some clones in this sample may be carry-over from other donors' samples.

This chain links TRBV28 with TRBJ2-1; D call uncertain. CDR1 and CDR2 from the germline V gene are MDHEN and SYDVKM. The CDR3 runs to 15 residues. V lost 5 bases, J lost 1 base, and 12 bases lay in between. CDR3 in amino acids: CASSGPRRSYNEQFF. The CDR3 DNA reads as TGTGCCAGCAGTGGGCCGCGGCGATCCTACAATGAGCAGTTCTTC.

This clonotype was observed many times. The rearrangement uses TRBV28 and TRBJ1-4; 8 nucleotides match TRBD1. The V and J ends lost 6 bases and 6 bases, in that order; junction bases with no gene match: 9. The CDR3 runs to 15 residues. The germline V gene encodes CDR1 MDHEN and CDR2 SYDVKM. CDR3 region: CASSSRRTGHEKLFF. CDR3 bases: TGTGCCAGCAGCAGCCGGAGGACAGGGCATGAAAAACTGTTTTTT.

This clonotype was picked up a small number of times. For the CDR3, the DNA is TGTGCCTGGAGTGGAAAAGGGGGGACAGTCCAGTACTTC. Its protein product is CAWSGKGGTVQYF. V gene TRBV30 combines with J gene TRBJ2-5; a weak D match, TRBD1 (7 bases). This CDR3 is 13 amino acids long. V lost 1 base to trimming and J lost 10 bases, with 16 bases between them. The germline CDR1 and CDR2 sequences are GTSNPN and SVGIG (reference sequence).

This clonotype appeared many times. The genes are TRBV12-3 or TRBV12-4 and TRBJ1-1; 9 bases line up with TRBD1. The CDR3 totals 13 residues. The V segment lost 4 bases and the J segment 5 bases; nucleotides outside the gene matches: 2. CDR3 sequence: CASSWDRATEAFF. DNA for the CDR3: TGTGCCAGCAGTTGGGACAGGGCTACTGAAGCTTTCTTT.

J is TRBJ2-5 and V is TRBV29-1; D remains unclear. Germline CDR1 SQVTM, CDR2 ANQGSEA. This CDR3 region has 13 residues. V dropped 4 bases and J dropped 7 bases, with 16 bases sitting between them. The CDR3 loop reads CSVGAGTWGTQYF. The CDR3, as DNA: TGCAGCGTTGGGGCAGGAACGTGGGGGACCCAGTACTTC.

Turning to this clonotype: At one boundary the junction diverges from the germline segment, which might be a read error. This CDR3 is CASSAGGARYDQFF. As DNA, the CDR3 is TGTGCCAGCAGTGCTGGCGGGGCGAGATATGATCAGTTCTTC. The rearrangement joins TRBV2 to TRBJ2-1; weak D call: TRBD2 (6 bases). The CDR3 runs to 14 residues. Germline V CDR1 and CDR2: SNHLY, FYNNEI.

This clonotype has a count of ten or more. The chain recombines TRBV6-1 with TRBJ2-1; 14 bases agree with TRBD2. V gave up 10 bases and J gave up 4 bases; unmatched junction bases: 6. Germline lookup yields CDR1 MNHNS and CDR2 SASEGT. The CDR3 covers 15 residues. In nucleotides, the CDR3 is TGTGCCATCCACGGACTAGCGGGGGGTTACAATGAGCAGTTCTTC. It yields the protein CAIHGLAGGYNEQFF.

Ten or more counts support this clonotype. The V and J genes are TRBV11-2 and TRBJ2-7; D is possibly TRBD1 (6 bases). The CDR3 totals 11 residues. Germline CDR1 is SGHAT and CDR2 is FQNNGV. Trimming pared 8 bases from V and 8 bases from J, leaving 13 bases between. CDR3 in amino acids: CASGVGQKQYF. CDR3 nucleotide sequence: TGTGCCAGCGGGGTAGGACAGAAGCAGTACTTC. Based on the CDR3 plus reference TRBV11-2 and TRBJ2-7, the full variable domain is EAGVAQSPRYKIIEKRQSVAFWCNPISGHATLYWYQQILGQGPKLLIQFQNNGVVDDSQLPKDRFSAERLKGVDSTLKIQPAKLEDSAVYLCASGVGQKQYFGPGTRLTVT.

The chain employs TRBV7-9 and TRBJ1-1, with unresolved D. The CDR3 has 15 residues. The V gene's germline CDR1 is SEHNR and CDR2 FQNEAQ (reference sequence). V dropped 2 bases and J dropped 5 bases, with 15 bases sitting between them. The CDR3 DNA is TGTGCCAGCAGCTTAAAAGACCCCCCGGGGACTGAAGCTTTCTTT. Amino acids: CASSLKDPPGTEAFF.

The J gene is TRBJ1-4, the V gene TRBV5-4, with D maybe TRBD1 (6 bases). The CDR3 is made up of 15 amino acids. The germline V gene has CDR1 SGHNT and CDR2 YYREEE (reference sequence). V lost 4 bases, J lost 4 bases, and 14 bases lay in between. The CDR3 loop reads CASSASQGINEKLFF. The CDR3, as DNA: TGTGCCAGCAGCGCGAGCCAGGGGATTAATGAAAAACTGTTTTTT.

This clonotype has only a few counts. This chain joins TRBV7-9 and TRBJ1-2; D is ambiguous. The V gene's germline CDR1 is SEHNR and CDR2 FQNEAQ (reference sequence). The length of the CDR3 is 12 residues. Trimming removed 2 bases from V and 7 bases from J, with 8 bases in between. Here the CDR3 reads CASSLRAVGYTF. In nucleotides, the CDR3 is TGTGCCAGCAGCTTAAGGGCTGTTGGCTACACCTTC.

This clonotype turned up a few times. The chain joins TRBV4-1 to TRBJ2-7; D is tentatively TRBD1 or TRBD2 (5 bases each). The V end was cut by 4 bases, the J end by 0 bases, with 10 bases between. Germline V lookup: CDR1 MGHRA, CDR2 YSYEKL. This CDR3 comprises 14 residues. CDR3 DNA sequence: TGCGCCAGCAGCCTTATGGGACGCTCCTACGAGCAGTACTTC. Translated, it gives CASSLMGRSYEQYF.

Only a few counts were recorded for this clonotype. The chain combines TRBV19 with TRBJ1-5; 10 bases agree with TRBD1. Germline CDR1 reads LNHDA; CDR2 reads SQIVND (reference sequence). The trim removed 8 bases at V and 0 bases at J, leaving 10 bases unmatched. CDR3 size: 17 residues. CDR3 sequence: CASGPGQGKYSNQPQHF. In nucleotides, the CDR3 is TGTGCCAGTGGACCGGGACAGGGGAAGTATAGCAATCAGCCCCAGCATTTT.

V usage is TRBV6-8 and J usage is TRBJ2-1, with D perhaps matching TRBD2 (5 bases). CDR3 size: 13 residues. CDR1 and CDR2 (germline): MNHGY, SAAAGT. Trimming shortened V by 5 bases and J by 7 bases, and 12 bases separated the two germline ends. The CDR3 region has the DNA TGTGCCAGCAGTCGAGGGCCCCAGAATGAGCAGTTCTTC. Protein sequence: CASSRGPQNEQFF.